A selection of T cell receptor beta chains follows, all from one sample in a study of blood T cell repertoires in COVID-19. Libraries were prepared by immunoSEQ multiplex PCR; TCRdb keeps only in-frame clonotypes and omits some of them. In the table there are 230,000 or so clones, about 83% of which are singletons. The specimen sequenced was peripheral blood. The source is a man aged 35 to 55 with active or convalescent COVID-19. CDR3s include the opening cysteine and the closing phenylalanine or tryptophan.

TRBV6-4,CASSDSSVLRVNEQFF
TRBV29-1,CSVAGVGGRAGYSSDTQYF
TRBV2,CASSAAGHPNTEAFF
TRBV5-5,CASSSGGLGNTIYF
TRBV6-6,CASRPLRQLGDTEAFF
TRBV27,CASSYGEYYEQYF
TRBV20-1,CSASHPAGGYEQYF
TRBV18,CASSPTGTGEAFF
TRBV20-1,CSASPLLETGELFF
TRBV4-1,CASSQAYVIATNEKLFF
TRBV11-3,CASSPASGRGGGTEAFF
TRBV10-3,CAISERENYEQYF
TRBV6-5,CAGSPGEAINSPLHF
TRBV30,CAWSVGQVYEQYF
TRBV12-5,CASVRQGDTGELFF
TRBV29-1,CSVDPDRGPNGYTF
TRBV7-6,CASTLAGGTNTDTQYF
TRBV3-1/TRBV3-2,CASSQVSGGANGYTF
TRBV27,CASSFPHSGGALYNEQFF
TRBV30,CAWGLYREAFF
TRBV4-2,CASSRTGQGGPNTEAFF
TRBV6-5,CASSQNRGETQYF
TRBV10-1,CASSPDLAGGSNEQFF
TRBV14,CASSQALQGIGELFF
TRBV18,CASSPNLSTAALINEQFF
TRBV19,CASSIVLGQGKKLFF
TRBV5-1,CASTGQGITDTQYF
TRBV6-4,CASKPTEGSNQPQHF
TRBV6-6,CASRFLQGNYGYTF
TRBV5-4,CASSLDKDYGYTF
TRBV4-1,CASSQAVEESTYNEQFF
TRBV24-1,CATSDRDRGSYNEQFF
TRBV7-2,CASSLTGTGPYEQYF
TRBV14,CASSQWSPYTEAFF
TRBV5-8,CASRGGETQYF
TRBV7-9,CASSPRVDYGYTF
TRBV29-1,CSVPLRGTGELFF
TRBV27,CASRGIGAGANVLTF
TRBV7-9,CASSPQPLAGGHHTGELFF
TRBV7-9,CASSSPRGQGALEAFF
TRBV3-1/TRBV3-2,CASSQGGGATEAFF
TRBV10-3,CAISESDWDRGGEQYF
TRBV18,CASSPEQGAGEQYF
TRBV19,CASSQGGESNQPQHF
TRBV27,CASSAQLAGGHNEQFF
TRBV28,CASSLGTGNQPQHF
TRBV3-1/TRBV3-2,CASSQATGGGETQYF
TRBV7-9,CASSPGLAGDNEQFF
TRBV12-5,CASGLPPDSGYTF
TRBV7-9,CASSGWRTGLNEKLFF
TRBV3-1/TRBV3-2,CASSQTPGGTGGYTF
TRBV2,CASSDAGFGPQHF
TRBV24-1,CATSDSAGTVSNEQFF
TRBV7-2,CASSRGQGARSTEAFF
TRBV30,CAWNKGQGSYEQYF